This TCR beta chain came from a study of beta chain features in type 1 diabetes. Study-wide background: The number of sorted cells examined across all samples was 107,917,701. Study-wide results and caveats: Reduced insertions and increased deletions marked VDJ junctions in type 1 diabetes patients.

CDR3 size: 16 residues. After removal of 6 bases from V and 5 bases from J, the junction contained 6 bases not matched to a gene. Germline values: CDR1 MDHEN, CDR2 SYDVKM. The authors reverse transcribed all of the isolated RNA, so sequencing captured expressed TCRB transcripts. This table comes from immunoSEQ multiplex PCR, and its TCRdb copy is limited to in-frame clones, with some not included. The table shows 240,000 or so clones, with around 26% occurring only once. For this clone: Its antigen is still unknown.

The sample consisted of central memory CD4+ T cells from blood. The sequence came from a man under 40 in good health. The chain combines TRBV28 with TRBJ2-1; 14 nucleotides agree with TRBD2. In DNA form, the CDR3 reads TGTGCCAGCAGCCTGGGACTAGCGGGAGCGGACAATGAGCAGTTCTTC. Encoded protein: CASSLGLAGADNEQFF.